This TCR beta chain emerged from a study of identical twins. A single record per CDR3 protein comes from TCRdb applying MiXCR to the 5' RACE reads. This table has 450,000 to 650,000 distinct CDR3 sequences, 9% to 10% appearing once. This CDR3 is built from 14 residues. In germline, CDR1 is MNHEY, CDR2 SMNVEV (reference sequence). Details on this clonotype: The junction shows a germline mismatch at one end, possibly a read error.

The data also belong to a second study, concerning yellow fever vaccine responses in identical twins.

The clonotype originates from a woman aged 18 to 35 in good health. Sequenced input: PBMCs. This chain joins TRBV27 and TRBJ2-1; possibly TRBD1 for D (5 bases). CDR3 nucleotides: TGTGCCAGCAGTTTATGGGGCAGCTACAATGGGCAGTTCTTC. Translation: CASSLWGSYNGQFF.